These 25 T cell receptor beta chains were all obtained from the same sample, sequenced in a study of T cells in localized non-small cell lung cancer. The assay was immunoSEQ multiplex PCR, and TCRdb's table has in-frame clones only and misses some. The table includes 15,000 to 20,000 clones, under 85% detected once. The sample was peripheral blood, taken before any cancer treatment. These receptors originate from a female donor of 60 years or more with stage I lung adenocarcinoma.

The chain combines TRBV7-3 with TRBJ1-6, with no clear D. The length of the CDR3 is 12 residues. Germline V CDR1 and CDR2: SGHTA, FQGTGA. V was pared by 5 bases and J by 13 bases, with 12 bases between. In DNA form, the CDR3 reads TGTGCCAGCAGCGCCTTAGGGAGGCCCCTCCACTTT. This translates into CASSALGRPLHF.

The chain couples TRBV20-1 to TRBJ1-1; no clear D. The CDR3 contains 11 residues. Germline V lookup: CDR1 DFQATT, CDR2 SNEGSKA (reference sequence). The V end lost 5 bases, the J end lost 11 bases, and 15 bases lay between the germline ends. As DNA, the CDR3 is TGCAGTGCTCCCTGGGATGGTCAGGCTTTCTTT. It is translated as CSAPWDGQAFF.

The V and J genes are TRBV5-1 and TRBJ2-7, with a possible D match to TRBD1 (6 bases). Trimming took off 4 bases at V and 3 bases at J, with 11 bases between the two ends. The CDR3 runs 13 residues. CDR1 and CDR2 from the germline V gene are SGHRS and YFSETQ. CDR3 residues: CASSATGNYEQYF. The CDR3 DNA sequence: TGCGCCAGCAGCGCGACAGGCAACTACGAGCAGTACTTC.

The CDR3 protein is CASSLQGVLYGYTF. CDR3 nucleotide sequence: TGTGCCAGCAGTCTACAGGGTGTCCTCTATGGCTACACCTTC. This chain links TRBV14 with TRBJ1-2; possibly TRBD1 for D (6 bases). The ends were cut back, 6 bases at V and 4 bases at J, with 15 bases in the middle. CDR1 and CDR2 (germline): SGHDN, FVKESK. This CDR3 contains 14 residues.

The chain couples TRBV4-1 to TRBJ1-5, with TRBD1 matching over 8 bases. Germline V gene data show CDR1 as MGHRA and CDR2 as YSYEKL. The CDR3 runs 18 residues. The J segment lost 4 bases and the V segment lost 0 bases, leaving 11 bases of the junction unmatched. The CDR3 region has the DNA TGCGCCAGCAGCCAAGATCCCTACCTCGACAGGGGAAATCAGCCCCAGCATTTT. Translating it yields CASSQDPYLDRGNQPQHF.

V is TRBV29-1 and J is TRBJ1-1, with TRBD1 as a possible D gene (6 bases). Germline CDR1 reads SQVTM; CDR2 reads ANQGSEA. Trimming stripped 4 bases from V and 4 bases from J, with 13 bases between. The CDR3 totals 13 residues. The CDR3 sequence: CSVVGGARTEAFF. In DNA, the CDR3 is TGCAGCGTTGTAGGGGGGGCGCGCACTGAAGCTTTCTTT.

A note on this clone: This sample also contains other DNA sequences that code for the same CDR3. The chain couples TRBV19 to TRBJ1-6; no clear D. The CDR3 runs 14 residues. The V end lost 7 bases, the J end lost 7 bases, and 14 bases lay between the germline ends. Germline V gene data show CDR1 as LNHDA and CDR2 as SQIVND (reference sequence). This CDR3 reads CASNERLGNSPLHF. The DNA for the CDR3 is TGTGCCAGTAATGAGCGGCTGGGAAATTCACCCCTCCACTTT.

The chain combines TRBV14 with TRBJ2-7; D call uncertain. The CDR3 extends over 11 amino acids. Germline lookup yields CDR1 SGHDN and CDR2 FVKESK. The ends were cut back, 3 bases at V and 5 bases at J, with 5 bases in the middle. CDR3 amino acids: CASSHWNEQYF. CDR3 nucleotide sequence: TGTGCCAGCAGCCATTGGAACGAGCAGTACTTC.

This clone appeared a few times. The CDR3 sequence is CASTYRTGKNYGYTF. The CDR3 DNA is TGCGCCAGCACCTATAGGACAGGGAAGAACTATGGCTACACCTTC. V usage is TRBV10-1 and J usage is TRBJ1-2, with 8 positions matching TRBD1. CDR1 WNHNN and CDR2 SYGVQD come from the germline V gene (reference sequence). J lost 2 bases, V lost 7 bases, and 9 bases had no gene match. The CDR3 is made up of 15 amino acids.

This clone was recorded once. This chain uses TRBV5-1 with TRBJ2-7; tentative D call: TRBD1 (6 bases). V was shortened by 0 bases and J by 4 bases, with 14 bases between the two germline ends. This CDR3 contains 15 residues. Germline V gene lookup returns CDR1 SGHRS and CDR2 YFSETQ. The DNA for the CDR3 is TGCGCCAGCAGCTTGGTAGGGACAATGGGGTACGAGCAGTACTTC. This codes for CASSLVGTMGYEQYF.

The V gene is TRBV9, the J gene TRBJ2-7; tentative D call: TRBD1 (5 bases). The V gene lost 0 bases and the J gene lost 1 base, with 8 bases spanning the gap. Looked up from germline, CDR1 is SGDLS and CDR2 is YYNGEE. The CDR3 loop spans 14 amino acids. The CDR3 reads CASSVGSGSYEQYF. For the CDR3, the DNA is TGTGCCAGCAGCGTAGGGTCAGGGTCCTACGAGCAGTACTTC.

This clone appeared a few times. This chain links TRBV14 with TRBJ1-2; possible D gene TRBD1, 6 bases. Germline V gives CDR1 SGHDN, CDR2 FVKESK. The germline V and J ends were trimmed by 0 bases and 3 bases, with 17 bases remaining between them. The CDR3 length is 17 residues. The CDR3 loop reads CASSQDVAGGLYYGYTF. CDR3 DNA: TGTGCCAGCAGCCAAGATGTGGCCGGGGGGCTTTACTATGGCTACACCTTC.

The count of this clone is one. CDR3 in DNA: TGTGCCATCAGTGGGGGTCTGGGAAACACCATATATTTT. This translates into CAISGGLGNTIYF. The chain links TRBV10-3 to TRBJ1-3, with D uncertain. Germline lookup yields CDR1 ENHRY and CDR2 SYGVKD. Trimming removed 4 bases at V and 4 bases at J, with 8 bases between. CDR3 length: 13 residues.

The chain recombines TRBV25-1 with TRBJ2-7; D gene ambiguous. This CDR3 is 10 amino acids long. V was cut by 8 bases and J by 5 bases, with 7 bases left in between. Germline CDR1 reads MGHDK; CDR2 reads SYGVNS. CDR3 DNA sequence: TGTGCCAGCGGGGTCGACGAGCAGTACTTC. The encoded protein is CASGVDEQYF.

This chain uses TRBV7-7 with TRBJ2-5; 9 nucleotides align to TRBD2. The CDR3 contains 14 residues. The V and J ends lost 5 bases and 3 bases, in that order; junction bases with no gene match: 4. The germline V gene encodes CDR1 SSHAT and CDR2 FNYEAQ (reference sequence). CDR3 in amino acids: CASSLLAGKETQYF. The CDR3 DNA follows: TGTGCCAGCAGCCTTCTAGCGGGGAAAGAGACCCAGTACTTC.

The CDR3 DNA is TGTGCCAGCAGCCCCGCAGGGGGCGAAAATGGCTACACCTTC. The encoded protein is CASSPAGGENGYTF. The gene calls are TRBV9 and TRBJ1-2; 8 bases match TRBD1. The CDR3 has 14 amino acids. J was trimmed by 6 bases and V by 4 bases; bases with no gene match: 8. The germline CDR1 and CDR2 sequences are SGDLS and YYNGEE.

This chain joins TRBV6-1 and TRBJ1-3; D not resolved. Germline assignment: CDR1 MNHNS and CDR2 SASEGT. The V gene lost 6 bases and the J gene lost 0 bases, with 12 bases spanning the gap. This CDR3 contains 15 residues. For the CDR3, the DNA is TGTGCCAGCAGGCCTTTTGGGTCCTCTGGAAACACCATATATTTT. Translated, it gives CASRPFGSSGNTIYF.

The rearrangement uses TRBV7-3 and TRBJ2-3, with 8 nucleotides matching TRBD2. The CDR3 extends over 15 amino acids. V was pared by 5 bases and J by 5 bases, with 9 bases of the junction left unmatched. The germline V gene encodes CDR1 SGHTA and CDR2 FQGTGA. Here the CDR3 reads CASSVTGGPVDTQYF. DNA of the CDR3: TGTGCCAGCAGCGTTACGGGGGGGCCCGTAGATACGCAGTATTTT. Full variable domain (rest looked up from reference TRBV7-3 and TRBJ2-3): GAGVSQTPSNKVTEKGKYVELRCDPISGHTALYWYRQSLGQGPEFLIYFQGTGAADDSGLPNDRFFAVRPEGSVSTLKIQRTERGDSAVYLCASSVTGGPVDTQYFGPGTRLTVL.

The gene calls are TRBV7-9 and TRBJ1-1; D remains ambiguous. The V end was cut by 7 bases, the J end by 0 bases, with 6 bases between. Germline assignment: CDR1 SEHNR and CDR2 FQNEAQ (reference sequence). This CDR3 is 12 amino acids long. CDR3 sequence reads: CASTAMNTEAFF. In nucleotides, the CDR3 is TGTGCCAGCACAGCCATGAACACTGAAGCTTTCTTT. The variable domain in full, with the rest retrieved from reference TRBV7-9 and TRBJ1-1, is DTGVSQNPRHKITKRGQNVTFRCDPISEHNRLYWYRQTLGQGPEFLTYFQNEAQLEKSRLLSDRFSAERPKGSFSTLEIQRTEQGDSAMYLCASTAMNTEAFFGQGTRLTVV.

This chain connects TRBV2 to TRBJ1-1, with D unresolved. The V and J ends lost 4 bases and 4 bases respectively, with 10 bases between them. The CDR3 is 13 residues long. Germline-derived CDR1 and CDR2 are SNHLY and FYNNEI. The CDR3 nucleotides read TGTGCCAGCAGTGGTGAGGCTGGCACTGAAGCTTTCTTT. Translating it yields CASSGEAGTEAFF.

V and J are TRBV7-6 and TRBJ1-1; D unclear. This CDR3 region has 15 residues. Per the germline V gene, CDR1 is SGHVS and CDR2 is FNYEAQ. The V and J ends lost 5 bases and 5 bases respectively, with 18 bases between them. CDR3 coding DNA: TGTGCCAGCAGCCCCCTGGGAGGGTATATGACTGAAGCTTTCTTT. It yields the protein CASSPLGGYMTEAFF.

The chain combines TRBV9 with TRBJ1-1; D perhaps matches TRBD1 (5 bases). V lost 3 bases and J lost 6, with 18 bases in between. Germline V gene lookup returns CDR1 SGDLS and CDR2 YYNGEE. CDR3 length equals 15 residues. CDR3 bases: TGTGCCAGCAGCGCCAGCACAGGCAGTATCTCTGAAGCTTTCTTT. It is translated as CASSASTGSISEAFF.

The chain carries TRBV29-1 and TRBJ1-5; 7 bases line up with TRBD1. V lost 7 bases to trimming and J lost 5 bases; unmatched junction nucleotides: 8. The germline V gene encodes CDR1 SQVTM and CDR2 ANQGSEA. This CDR3 comprises 13 residues. CDR3 residues: CSATAGGYQPQHF. For the CDR3, the DNA is TGCAGCGCTACCGCAGGGGGTTATCAGCCCCAGCATTTT. The variable domain in full, with the rest retrieved from reference TRBV29-1 and TRBJ1-5, is SAVISQKPSRDICQRGTSLTIQCQVDSQVTMMFWYRQQPGQSLTLIATANQGSEATYESGFVIDKFPISRPNLTFSTLTVSNMSPEDSSIYLCSATAGGYQPQHFGDGTRLSIL.

The chain links TRBV9 to TRBJ1-1, with D tentatively TRBD1 (5 bases). Germline-derived CDR1 and CDR2 are SGDLS and YYNGEE. CDR3 length: 15 amino acids. The V and J ends lost 2 bases and 4 bases respectively, with 15 bases between them. The CDR3 spells CASSVTDTPATEAFF. CDR3 DNA sequence: TGTGCCAGCAGCGTCACGGACACCCCGGCCACTGAAGCTTTCTTT.

The chain combines TRBV5-4 with TRBJ2-1; TRBD1 is a possible D gene (6 bases). The germline V gene encodes CDR1 SGHNT and CDR2 YYREEE (reference sequence). The CDR3 has 15 amino acids. The germline V and J ends were trimmed by 2 bases and 4 bases, with 13 bases remaining between them. The CDR3 here is CASSLQQGRYNEQFF. The CDR3 DNA reads TGTGCCAGCAGCTTACAACAGGGACGGTACAATGAGCAGTTCTTC.